These 28 T cell receptor beta chains were sequenced from one sample in a study of OX40 agonist ivuxolimab in advanced cancers. Here immunoSEQ multiplex PCR was the method, and the copy in TCRdb shows in-frame clones only, minus some. The sample lists 85,000 to 95,000 clones, about 91% occurring once. The input for sequencing was CD4+ or CD8+ T cells sorted from blood, taken in a trial of the OX40 agonist ivuxolimab. The receptors were sampled from an adult with an advanced solid tumor such as melanoma, head and neck, liver or kidney cancer.

The gene calls are TRBV5-6 and TRBJ1-2, with TRBD1 identical over 9 bases. V gave up 4 bases and J gave up 3 bases; unmatched junction bases: 4. Germline V gene data show CDR1 as SGHDT and CDR2 as YYEEEE. The CDR3 loop spans 14 amino acids. The CDR3 region is CASSPGQGHYGYTF. The DNA for the CDR3 is TGTGCCAGCAGCCCGGGACAGGGCCACTATGGCTACACCTTC.

The J gene is TRBJ2-1, the V gene TRBV29-1; perhaps TRBD1 as D (6 bases). V dropped 8 bases and J dropped 8 bases, with 13 bases sitting between them. The CDR3 is 11 amino acids. The germline V gene encodes CDR1 SQVTM and CDR2 ANQGSEA. CDR3 amino acids: CSSTGTHEQFF. CDR3 sequence (DNA): TGCAGCTCAACAGGGACCCATGAGCAGTTCTTC.

The V and J genes are TRBV4-2 and TRBJ2-3; D is unclear. This CDR3 has 16 residues. The germline V gene encodes CDR1 LGHNA and CDR2 YNFKEQ. Trimming stripped 0 bases from V and 0 bases from J, with 10 bases between. The DNA of the CDR3 is TGTGCCAGCAGCCAAGAACGACAAACTAGCACAGATACGCAGTATTTT. Protein: CASSQERQTSTDTQYF.

The chain carries TRBV27 and TRBJ2-7; no definite D call. This CDR3 has 15 amino acids. Trimming stripped 5 bases from V and 2 bases from J, with 16 bases between. Germline V gene data show CDR1 as MNHEY and CDR2 as SMNVEV (reference sequence). CDR3 coding DNA: TGTGCCAGCAGTCCATCCCCACCGCTAGCCTACGAGCAGTACTTC. Its protein is CASSPSPPLAYEQYF.

This rearrangement joins TRBV6-1 to TRBJ1-5; D unclear. The CDR3 length is 13 residues. V lost 5 bases and J 1 base, leaving 6 bases between the germline ends. Germline-derived CDR1 and CDR2 are MNHNS and SASEGT. CDR3 DNA: TGTGCCAGCAGTTTGATGAGCAATCAGCCCCAGCATTTT. This sequence encodes CASSLMSNQPQHF.

The rearrangement links TRBV5-1 to TRBJ1-4; D may be TRBD1 (6 bases). This CDR3 has 15 residues. Germline CDR1 reads SGHRS; CDR2 reads YFSETQ. Trimming pared 4 bases from V and 0 bases from J, leaving 10 bases between. The CDR3 DNA reads TGCGCCAGCAGCCTCCAGGGGTCAACTAATGAAAAACTGTTTTTT. Translation: CASSLQGSTNEKLFF.

The V and J genes are TRBV15 and TRBJ1-5, with D possibly matching TRBD1 (5 bases). V shed 0 bases and J shed 4 bases, with 7 bases lying between them. This CDR3 region has 14 residues. Per the germline V gene, CDR1 is LNHNV and CDR2 is YYDKDF (reference sequence). CDR3 bases: TGTGCCACCAGCAGAGATCAGGGTAATCAGCCCCAGCATTTT. Translating it yields CATSRDQGNQPQHF.

The CDR3, as DNA: TGTGCCAGCAGCGTCGGGCAGGGGTGGGACTCTCCTGGAAACACCATATATTTT. Residues: CASSVGQGWDSPGNTIYF. The V and J genes are TRBV11-3 and TRBJ1-3; tentatively, D is TRBD1 (6 bases). The CDR3 consists of 18 residues. Germline assignment: CDR1 SGHNT and CDR2 YENEEA. Trimming took off 5 bases at V and 2 bases at J, with 22 bases between the two ends. The variable domain in full, with the rest retrieved from reference TRBV11-3 and TRBJ1-3, is EAGVVQSPRYKIIEKKQPVAFWCNPISGHNTLYWYLQNLGQGPELLIRYENEEAVDDSQLPKDRFSAERLKGVDSTLKIQPAELGDSAVYLCASSVGQGWDSPGNTIYFGEGSWLTVV.

The rearrangement links TRBV7-2 to TRBJ2-7; either TRBD1 or TRBD2 may supply D (6 bases each). The CDR3 covers 14 residues. V was trimmed by 6 bases and J by 0 bases, leaving 12 bases between them. Germline V gene sequence: CDR1 SGHTA, CDR2 FQGNSA. The CDR3 region is CASSRGTTSYEQYF. The CDR3 region has the DNA TGTGCCAGCAGTCGGGGGACAACCTCCTACGAGCAGTACTTC.

This rearrangement joins TRBV2 to TRBJ2-3; D might be TRBD2 (5 bases). Per germline, CDR1 SNHLY and CDR2 FYNNEI. CDR3 size: 14 residues. Trimming removed 6 bases from V and 6 bases from J, with 16 bases in between. The CDR3 sequence is CASRLEVLRDTQYF. In DNA form, the CDR3 reads TGTGCCAGCAGGTTGGAGGTCCTGAGGGATACGCAGTATTTT.

This chain joins TRBV7-8 and TRBJ1-1; D possibly corresponds to TRBD1 (6 bases). The CDR3 extends over 16 amino acids. V dropped 3 bases and J dropped 2 bases, with 16 bases sitting between them. The germline CDR1 and CDR2 sequences are SGHVS and FQNEAQ. CDR3 sequence reads: CASSFKRGGTNTEAFF. DNA of the CDR3: TGTGCCAGCAGCTTCAAGAGAGGGGGGACCAACACTGAAGCTTTCTTT.

The chain joins TRBV2 to TRBJ2-2, with D maybe TRBD2 (5 bases). Trimming pared 5 bases from V and 4 bases from J, leaving 23 bases between. CDR3 length equals 18 residues. CDR1 is SNHLY and CDR2 is FYNNEI in the germline V gene. In DNA form, the CDR3 reads TGTGCCAGCAGTCCACACCGAGCGGCGTCGGGGATCACCGGGGAGCTGTTTTTT. Translation gives CASSPHRAASGITGELFF.

The table lists this clone with a count of one. The chain employs TRBV28 and TRBJ1-5; TRBD1 is a possible D gene (5 bases). The germline V gene has CDR1 MDHEN and CDR2 SYDVKM. This CDR3 is 17 amino acids long. V lost 4 bases and J lost 0, with 16 bases in between. The CDR3 coding sequence is TGTGCCAGCAGTTGGGCCCGTGGGGGTTATAGCAATCAGCCCCAGCATTTT. Amino acids: CASSWARGGYSNQPQHF.

V gene TRBV2 combines with J gene TRBJ2-1; TRBD2 matches 9 bases. Trimming cost V 9 bases and J 0 bases; bases outside gene matches: 3. In germline, CDR1 is SNHLY, CDR2 FYNNEI. This CDR3 contains 14 residues. CDR3 residues: CASLSGSSYNEQFF. DNA for the CDR3: TGTGCCAGTCTTAGCGGGAGCTCCTACAATGAGCAGTTCTTC.

V usage is TRBV6-1 and J usage is TRBJ2-1, with 12 nucleotides matching TRBD2. J was trimmed by 3 bases and V by 0 bases; bases with no gene match: 0. Germline lookup yields CDR1 MNHNS and CDR2 SASEGT. This CDR3 is built from 16 residues. The CDR3 DNA reads as TGTGCCAGCAGTGAAGCGACTAGCGGGAGCTACAATGAGCAGTTCTTC. Its translation is CASSEATSGSYNEQFF.

The chain links TRBV5-1 to TRBJ2-1; possibly TRBD2 for D (7 bases). The CDR3 is 16 residues long. Trimming took off 3 bases at V and 5 bases at J, with 18 bases between the two ends. Germline V gene lookup returns CDR1 SGHRS and CDR2 YFSETQ. In DNA form, the CDR3 reads TGCGCCAGCAGCTCCTCCGCGGGGGCCGAAAACAATGAGCAGTTCTTC. Translating gives CASSSSAGAENNEQFF.

This sequence joins TRBV18 and TRBJ1-1; the D gene is possibly TRBD1 (6 bases). This CDR3 region has 12 residues. V was pared by 4 bases and J by 7 bases, with 10 bases between. The germline V gene has CDR1 KGHSH and CDR2 LQKENI. As DNA, the CDR3 is TGTGCCAGCTCACTAAGGGGGGGTGAAGCTTTCTTT. It is translated as CASSLRGGEAFF.

The table lists this clone with a count of one. This chain links TRBV27 with TRBJ1-4; 9 bases fit TRBD1. The V and J ends lost 8 bases and 7 bases, in that order; junction bases with no gene match: 20. Germline values: CDR1 MNHEY, CDR2 SMNVEV (reference sequence). The CDR3 has 18 residues. CDR3 loop: CASESKGTGYPMGEKLFF. In DNA form, the CDR3 reads TGTGCCAGCGAAAGTAAGGGGACAGGGTATCCTATGGGTGAAAAACTGTTTTTT.

The J gene is TRBJ2-6, the V gene TRBV29-1; D unclear. Germline V CDR1 and CDR2: SQVTM, ANQGSEA. V was pared by 4 bases and J by 1 base, with 8 bases between. The CDR3 sequence is 14 residues long. The CDR3 DNA sequence: TGCAGCGTTGCTGCGCAATCTGGGGCCAACGTCCTGACTTTC. Its translation: CSVAAQSGANVLTF.

In DNA form, the CDR3 reads TGTGCCAGCAGCTTTGACAGGGCGAACTATGGCTACACCTTC. Translation gives CASSFDRANYGYTF. The rearrangement joins TRBV5-6 to TRBJ1-2, with 7 bases matching TRBD1. Germline trimming cut 2 bases from V and 2 bases from J; bases unmatched to any gene: 3. The CDR3 is made up of 14 amino acids. From germline, CDR1 is SGHDT and CDR2 YYEEEE.

The chain couples TRBV9 to TRBJ2-5; 9 nucleotides match TRBD1. Germline V gene sequence: CDR1 SGDLS, CDR2 YYNGEE. The V segment lost 2 bases and the J segment 1 base; nucleotides outside the gene matches: 6. CDR3 length equals 16 residues. CDR3 protein: CASSVWGTGLQETQYF. CDR3 in DNA: TGTGCCAGCAGCGTGTGGGGGACAGGGCTCCAAGAGACCCAGTACTTC.

V gene TRBV1 combines with J gene TRBJ2-5; the table's TRBD2 call for D was not verified on the DNA. TRBV1 is a pseudogene segment. This CDR3 has 14 amino acids. CDR3 in DNA: TGCACCAGCAGCCAAGATGAAGGAGGGGAGACCCAGTACTTC. It yields the protein CTSSQDEGGETQYF.

The V gene is TRBV6-4, the J gene TRBJ2-2, with TRBD2 matching 10 bases. Germline V gives CDR1 MRHNA, CDR2 SNTAGT. This CDR3 spans 14 amino acids. J was trimmed by 7 bases and V by 6 bases; bases with no gene match: 5. The CDR3 DNA reads as TGTGCCAGCAGAGCCGGGACTAGCGTCGGGGAGCTGTTTTTT. This gives the protein CASRAGTSVGELFF.

This chain uses TRBV6-8 with TRBJ2-1; D is unclear. Looked up from germline, CDR1 is MNHGY and CDR2 is SAAAGT. V was cut by 5 bases and J by 3 bases, with 14 bases left in between. This CDR3 region has 15 residues. Written as DNA, the CDR3 is TGTGCCAGCAGTAGAACAGAGAATTTCTACAATGAGCAGTTCTTC. Amino acids: CASSRTENFYNEQFF.

This sequence joins TRBV11-3 and TRBJ2-7; maybe TRBD1 (6 bases). The V end was cut by 5 bases, the J end by 3 bases, with 11 bases between. The CDR3 is 13 residues long. Germline-derived CDR1 and CDR2 are SGHNT and YENEEA. This CDR3 reads CASSPGQNYEQYF. The CDR3 DNA reads TGTGCCAGCAGCCCCGGACAGAACTACGAGCAGTACTTC. Based on the CDR3 plus reference TRBV11-3 and TRBJ2-7, the full variable domain is EAGVVQSPRYKIIEKKQPVAFWCNPISGHNTLYWYLQNLGQGPELLIRYENEEAVDDSQLPKDRFSAERLKGVDSTLKIQPAELGDSAVYLCASSPGQNYEQYFGPGTRLTVT.

The chain employs TRBV5-1 and TRBJ2-7; D may be TRBD1 (5 bases). This CDR3 comprises 14 residues. V lost 0 bases and J 2 bases, leaving 9 bases between the germline ends. Germline loops: CDR1 SGHRS, CDR2 YFSETQ. The CDR3 region is CASSLGQLPYEQYF. The CDR3 region has the DNA TGCGCCAGCAGCTTGGGACAGCTTCCCTACGAGCAGTACTTC.

The V gene is TRBV25-1, the J gene TRBJ2-3; D unclear. The CDR3 is made up of 12 amino acids. With 1 base removed from V and 3 bases from J, the gap between germline ends came to 2 bases. The germline V gene encodes CDR1 MGHDK and CDR2 SYGVNS. CDR3 amino acids: CASSELTDTQYF. The CDR3 bases are TGTGCCAGCAGTGAATTAACAGATACGCAGTATTTT.

This chain links TRBV28 with TRBJ2-2, with D possibly TRBD1 on 5 matching bases. The germline V gene encodes CDR1 MDHEN and CDR2 SYDVKM. Deletions cut 2 bases from V and 3 bases from J, with 10 bases between. The CDR3 contains 15 residues. CDR3 residues: CASSLPQGYTGELFF. The CDR3, as DNA: TGTGCCAGCAGTTTACCTCAGGGATACACCGGGGAGCTGTTTTTT.